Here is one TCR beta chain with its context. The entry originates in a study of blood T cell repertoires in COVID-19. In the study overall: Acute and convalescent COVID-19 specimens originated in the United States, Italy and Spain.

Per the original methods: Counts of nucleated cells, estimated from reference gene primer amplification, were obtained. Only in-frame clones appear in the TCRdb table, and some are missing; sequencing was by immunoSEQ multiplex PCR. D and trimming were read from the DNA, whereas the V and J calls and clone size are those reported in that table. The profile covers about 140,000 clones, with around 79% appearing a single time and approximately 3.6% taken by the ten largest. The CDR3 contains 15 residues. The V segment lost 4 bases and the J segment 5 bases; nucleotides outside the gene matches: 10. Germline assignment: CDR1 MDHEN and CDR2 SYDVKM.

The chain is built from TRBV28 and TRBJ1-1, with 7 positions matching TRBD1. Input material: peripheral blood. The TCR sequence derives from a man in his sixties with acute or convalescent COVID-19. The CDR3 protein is CASSSGGGGETEAFF. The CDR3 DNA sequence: TGTGCCAGCAGTTCTGGAGGGGGCGGGGAGACTGAAGCTTTCTTT.